The 23 T cell receptor beta chains given below trace back to one sample, sequenced in a study of blood T cell repertoires in COVID-19. Sequencing was performed with immunoSEQ multiplex PCR; in TCRdb, only in-frame clones are kept and a portion is missing. The sample has roughly 250,000 clones; about 85% are singletons. Input material: PBMCs or T cells enriched from blood (not recorded which). All receptors derive from a woman in her twenties or thirties with acute COVID-19.

The V gene is TRBV5-1, the J gene TRBJ1-2, with 9 bases aligning to TRBD1. Trimming took 1 base from V and 4 from J; bases not matched to a gene: 5. This CDR3 contains 15 residues. Germline values: CDR1 SGHRS, CDR2 YFSETQ. CDR3 region: CASSLLDRGSYGYTF. The CDR3 DNA sequence: TGCGCCAGCAGCTTGCTGGACAGGGGTAGCTATGGCTACACCTTC. The full variable domain, with the rest looked up from reference TRBV5-1 and TRBJ1-2, is KAGVTQTPRYLIKTRGQQVTLSCSPISGHRSVSWYQQTPGQGLQFLFEYFSETQRNKGNFPGRFSGRQFSNSRSEMNVSTLELGDSALYLCASSLLDRGSYGYTFGSGTRLTVV.

V usage is TRBV11-2 and J usage is TRBJ1-2; D is uncertain. This CDR3 comprises 15 residues. Trimming pared 2 bases from V and 3 bases from J, leaving 13 bases between. Germline assignment: CDR1 SGHAT and CDR2 FQNNGV. CDR3 nucleotide sequence: TGTGCCAGCAGCTTAAGTGGGAGGTCTGACTATGGCTACACCTTC. Translation gives CASSLSGRSDYGYTF.

This clone appeared a single time. V and J are TRBV2 and TRBJ1-6; 9 bases are shared with TRBD1. CDR1 is SNHLY and CDR2 is FYNNEI in the germline V gene. The junction had 3 bases not matched to a gene; V was cut back by 3 bases and J by 6 bases. The CDR3 contains 15 residues. The CDR3 sequence: CASSEGQGINSPLHF. The CDR3, as DNA: TGTGCCAGCAGTGAGGGACAGGGTATTAATTCACCCCTCCACTTT. Full variable domain (remainder filled in from reference TRBV2 and TRBJ1-6): EPEVTQTPSHQVTQMGQEVILRCVPISNHLYFYWYRQILGQKVEFLVSFYNNEISEKSEIFDDQFSVERPDGSNFTLKIRSTKLEDSAMYFCASSEGQGINSPLHFGNGTRLTVT.

In its sample, this clone was seen a few times. V is TRBV27 and J is TRBJ2-1; D is unclear. The V end lost 4 bases, the J end lost 9 bases, and 19 bases lay between the germline ends. In germline, CDR1 is MNHEY, CDR2 SMNVEV (reference sequence). There are 15 residues in the CDR3. The CDR3, as DNA: TGTGCCAGCAGTTCTTTACCCGACTCTAGTAGTGAGCAGTTCTTC. Encoded protein: CASSSLPDSSSEQFF.

The chain carries TRBV28 and TRBJ1-2; D gene ambiguous. Germline V gene lookup returns CDR1 MDHEN and CDR2 SYDVKM. Trimming took off 7 bases at V and 3 bases at J, with 6 bases between the two ends. The CDR3 runs to 11 residues. This CDR3 is CASTTDYGYTF. The CDR3 nucleotides read TGTGCCAGCACTACCGACTATGGCTACACCTTC.

This chain joins TRBV9 and TRBJ1-1, with TRBD1 identical over 9 bases. Germline-derived CDR1 and CDR2 are SGDLS and YYNGEE. The CDR3 is made up of 16 amino acids. V lost 1 base to trimming and J lost 3 bases; unmatched junction nucleotides: 7. The CDR3 spells CASSVQGTGLDTEAFF. The CDR3 DNA is TGTGCCAGCAGCGTACAAGGGACAGGGTTGGACACTGAAGCTTTCTTT.

This chain uses TRBV28 with TRBJ1-5; D is perhaps TRBD1 (6 bases). The CDR3 loop spans 14 amino acids. Deletions cut 2 bases from V and 6 bases from J, with 11 bases between. Per the germline V gene, CDR1 is MDHEN and CDR2 is SYDVKM. In nucleotides, the CDR3 is TGTGCCAGCAGTTTAAACAGGGCAAGTCAGCCCCAGCATTTT. Translating gives CASSLNRASQPQHF.

This clone was detected only once. The chain uses TRBV5-4 and TRBJ2-3, with 9 nucleotides matching TRBD1. The CDR3 runs 15 residues. With V trimmed by 4 bases and J by 3 bases, 6 bases remained unmatched. CDR1 SGHNT and CDR2 YYREEE come from the germline V gene (reference sequence). The CDR3 region is CASSPPGQGTDTQYF. The DNA of the CDR3 is TGTGCCAGCAGCCCACCGGGACAGGGAACAGATACGCAGTATTTT.

The chain couples TRBV27 to TRBJ1-5; tentatively, D is TRBD1 (5 bases). The CDR3 has 14 residues. Germline V gene lookup returns CDR1 MNHEY and CDR2 SMNVEV (reference sequence). V gave up 5 bases and J gave up 11 bases, with 19 bases separating them. The CDR3 DNA follows: TGTGCCAGCAGTCCCCTGGGGCAGAGAAGAGCCCAGCATTTT. It yields the protein CASSPLGQRRAQHF.

The rearrangement uses TRBV19 and TRBJ1-4; TRBD1 is a possible D gene (6 bases). CDR3 length: 15 amino acids. Trimming took off 5 bases at V and 4 bases at J, with 14 bases between the two ends. CDR1 LNHDA and CDR2 SQIVND come from the germline V gene (reference sequence). The CDR3 nucleotides are TGTGCCAGTAGTCCTGGACAGTCTTTTAATGAAAAACTGTTTTTT. It yields the protein CASSPGQSFNEKLFF.

The rearrangement joins TRBV6-2 or TRBV6-3 to TRBJ1-5, with D perhaps matching TRBD1 (6 bases). The V end lost 4 bases, the J end lost 6 bases, and 19 bases lay between the germline ends. The CDR3 loop spans 16 amino acids. In germline, CDR1 is MNHEY, CDR2 SVGEGT. CDR3 residues: CASSFPPRRGIQPQHF. The CDR3 nucleotides read TGTGCCAGCAGTTTTCCCCCCCGCAGGGGAATTCAGCCCCAGCATTTT.

This rearrangement joins TRBV29-1 to TRBJ1-2, with 9 bases that match TRBD1. Trimming at V came to 6 bases and at J to 6 bases, leaving 2 bases not matched to a gene. Germline V CDR1 and CDR2: SQVTM, ANQGSEA. There are 11 residues in the CDR3. The CDR3 nucleotides are TGCAGCGTGCGGGACAGGGATGGCTACACCTTC. This gives the protein CSVRDRDGYTF. The variable domain in full, completed from reference TRBV29-1 and TRBJ1-2, reads SAVISQKPSRDICQRGTSLTIQCQVDSQVTMMFWYRQQPGQSLTLIATANQGSEATYESGFVIDKFPISRPNLTFSTLTVSNMSPEDSSIYLCSVRDRDGYTFGSGTRLTVV.

CDR3 in amino acids: CASSLEHRGGGYTF. In DNA form, the CDR3 reads TGTGCCAGCAGCTTGGAACACAGGGGCGGCGGCTACACCTTC. J is TRBJ1-2 and V is TRBV5-4; 7 bases line up with TRBD1. V trimming: 0 bases; J trimming: 8 bases; junction bases outside the gene matches: 7. The CDR3 has 14 amino acids. CDR1 and CDR2 (germline): SGHNT, YYREEE (reference sequence). Full variable domain (outside the CDR3, taken from reference TRBV5-4 and TRBJ1-2): ETGVTQSPTHLIKTRGQQVTLRCSSQSGHNTVSWYQQALGQGPQFIFQYYREEENGRGNFPPRFSGLQFPNYSSELNVNALELDDSALYLCASSLEHRGGGYTFGSGTRLTVV.

The rearrangement links TRBV7-2 to TRBJ1-1, with D maybe TRBD1 (6 bases). V was trimmed by 5 bases and J by 5 bases, leaving 18 bases between them. Germline CDR1 reads SGHTA; CDR2 reads FQGNSA. This CDR3 region has 15 residues. DNA of the CDR3: TGTGCCAGCAGCCCAGCCAGTGGGGGCGCGACTGAAGCTTTCTTT. Protein: CASSPASGGATEAFF.

The V gene is TRBV7-9, the J gene TRBJ2-7, with 7 positions matching TRBD2. The germline CDR1 and CDR2 sequences are SEHNR and FQNEAQ (reference sequence). Trimming removed 4 bases from V and 6 bases from J; junction bases left unmatched: 12. This CDR3 has 15 residues. This CDR3 reads CASSSTGTNPSEQYF. The CDR3 region has the DNA TGTGCCAGCAGCTCTACCGGGACTAACCCCTCCGAGCAGTACTTC.

The V and J genes are TRBV28 and TRBJ2-1; D is undetermined. This CDR3 spans 15 amino acids. V lost 1 base to trimming and J lost 0 bases, with 7 bases between them. Germline CDR1 MDHEN, CDR2 SYDVKM. The DNA for the CDR3 is TGTGCCAGCAGTTTATTTCCTTCCTCCTACAATGAGCAGTTCTTC. Translating it yields CASSLFPSSYNEQFF.

This clone is a singleton in its sample. The chain is built from TRBV7-6 and TRBJ2-2, with 15 bases aligning to TRBD2. Germline V lookup: CDR1 SGHVS, CDR2 FNYEAQ. With 2 bases clipped from V and 3 bases from J, the junction kept 10 bases outside the gene matches. This CDR3 is 20 amino acids long. CDR3 DNA: TGTGCCAGCAGCTTACCCCGTGGACTAGCGGGGGGGTGGCACACCGGGGAGCTGTTTTTT. Amino acids: CASSLPRGLAGGWHTGELFF.

The chain links TRBV5-4 to TRBJ2-1; 13 bases are shared with TRBD2. J lost 2 bases, V lost 4 bases, and 6 bases had no gene match. Germline V CDR1 and CDR2: SGHNT, YYREEE (reference sequence). The CDR3 has 17 residues. CDR3 region: CASSTELAGGPYNEQFF. CDR3 DNA: TGTGCCAGCAGCACCGAACTAGCGGGAGGGCCCTACAATGAGCAGTTCTTC.

The V and J genes are TRBV4-2 and TRBJ1-2; D possibly corresponds to TRBD1 (5 bases). V lost 3 bases and J 2 bases, leaving 22 bases between the germline ends. The germline gives CDR1 LGHNA, CDR2 YNFKEQ. The CDR3 consists of 18 residues. The CDR3: CASSHLRGGKGENYGYTF. For the CDR3, the DNA is TGTGCCAGCAGCCACCTGAGGGGAGGGAAAGGGGAGAACTATGGCTACACCTTC.

This chain links TRBV5-4 with TRBJ2-7; 7 bases match TRBD2. Losses at the gene ends were 4 bases for V and 2 bases for J; bases not matched to a gene: 6. The CDR3 sequence is 14 residues long. Germline CDR1 and CDR2: SGHNT and YYREEE (reference sequence). CDR3 sequence reads: CASSPKAGPYEQYF. The CDR3 DNA reads as TGTGCCAGCAGCCCGAAAGCGGGACCCTACGAGCAGTACTTC.

V is TRBV6-1 and J is TRBJ1-1; D remains ambiguous. Germline V CDR1 and CDR2: MNHNS, SASEGT. The germline V and J ends were trimmed by 2 bases and 5 bases, with 9 bases remaining between them. The CDR3 covers 13 residues. This CDR3 is CASSETRATEAFF. In DNA form, the CDR3 reads TGTGCCAGCAGTGAAACTAGGGCAACTGAAGCTTTCTTT.

The V gene is TRBV7-8, the J gene TRBJ2-5, with 9 nucleotides matching TRBD1. Looked up from germline, CDR1 is SGHVS and CDR2 is FQNEAQ. This CDR3 region has 15 residues. The V and J ends lost 5 bases and 5 bases, in that order; junction bases with no gene match: 9. This CDR3 reads CASSRVQGAYETQYF. The CDR3 coding sequence is TGTGCCAGCAGCCGGGTACAGGGGGCTTACGAGACCCAGTACTTC. The whole variable domain, remainder taken from reference TRBV7-8 and TRBJ2-5, is GAGVSQSPRYKVAKRGQDVALRCDPISGHVSLFWYQQALGQGPEFLTYFQNEAQLDKSGLPSDRFFAERPEGSVSTLKIQRTQQEDSAVYLCASSRVQGAYETQYFGPGTRLLVL.

This sequence joins TRBV18 and TRBJ2-5, with 7 bases identical to TRBD1. Germline V gene lookup returns CDR1 KGHSH and CDR2 LQKENI. The V gene end was trimmed by 3 bases and the J gene end by 1 base; junction bases not matched to a gene: 5. The length of the CDR3 is 15 residues. CDR3 amino acids: CASSPLRDSQETQYF. The CDR3 DNA reads TGTGCCAGCTCACCGCTCCGGGACAGCCAAGAGACCCAGTACTTC.